This TCR beta chain was sequenced during a study of immune cell composition in non-small cell lung cancer. In the study overall: Lung adenocarcinoma or squamous carcinoma made up most tumours.

Regarding this clone: Its antigen is as yet unknown.

General observations from the study: Lung adenocarcinomas had lower top 10 clone scores and clonality than squamous tumours.

Produced via immunoSEQ multiplex PCR; TCRdb's table is partial and in-frame only. In the table there are 9,500 to 10,000 clones, around 62% of which are singletons. V lost 0 bases and J 3 bases, leaving 19 bases between the germline ends. The V gene's germline CDR1 is SGHRS and CDR2 YFSETQ. This CDR3 has 17 residues. The gene calls are TRBV5-1 and TRBJ2-7, with D possibly being TRBD1 or TRBD2 (7 bases each). The sequenced material came from lung tumor tissue. The TCR was taken from a human donor with non-small cell lung cancer. CDR3 sequence: CASSLASGTAGIYEQYF. The CDR3 DNA is TGCGCCAGCAGCTTGGCCTCCGGGACAGCGGGGATCTACGAGCAGTACTTC.